Included here is one T cell receptor (beta chain) sequence, with context. This record comes from a study of blood T cell repertoires in COVID-19. Study at large: Collection of acute and convalescent COVID-19 samples took place in the United States, Italy and Spain.

The CDR3 loop spans 15 amino acids. Germline V CDR1 and CDR2: SGDLS, YYNGEE. Trimming shortened V by 3 bases and J by 2 bases, and 13 bases separated the two germline ends. Generated by immunoSEQ multiplex PCR, the TCRdb table keeps only in-frame clones and is missing some. The data contain about 370,000 clones, about 90% of them seen just once; the ten biggest clones take up over 9.5%. The sequenced material came from peripheral blood. The J gene is TRBJ2-3, the V gene TRBV9, with a weak D call TRBD2 (6 bases). The TCR comes from a woman aged 25-40 years with COVID-19, enrolled during active disease. This chain's CDR3 is CASSAVGEVTDTQYF. The DNA for the CDR3 is TGTGCCAGCAGCGCGGTGGGGGAGGTCACAGATACGCAGTATTTT.